This TCR beta chain was retrieved from a study of blood T cell repertoires in COVID-19. Study-level background: The United States, Italy and Spain were the sources of the acute and convalescent COVID-19 samples. Sources were T cells, B-cell-depleted T cells, or PBMCs; the material itself was cDNA or gDNA.

In the authors' workflow: Amplification with reference gene primers provided the estimates of nucleated cell counts. Sequenced by immunoSEQ multiplex PCR; TCRdb stores in-frame clones only, minus some. V, J and clone size reflect that table, while D and trimming were determined from the DNA. The data hold around 15,000 clones, with 70% to 80% observed a single time. Losses at the gene ends were 3 bases for V and 4 bases for J; bases not matched to a gene: 3. This CDR3 contains 14 residues. CDR1 is LGHDT and CDR2 is YNNKEL in the germline V gene (reference sequence). The chain uses TRBV3-1 (or the pseudogene TRBV3-2) and TRBJ1-1; TRBD1 aligns across 9 bases. The TCR comes from a man aged 55 to 69 with acute or convalescent COVID-19. Sequences were obtained from peripheral blood. The CDR3 region is CASSQLQGATEAFF. The CDR3 DNA reads as TGTGCCAGCAGCCAGCTACAGGGGGCCACTGAAGCTTTCTTT.